A single sample is the source of the 7 T cell receptor beta chains below, sequenced in a study of T-cell reconstitution after alpha-beta-depleted transplantation in children. Library preparation (for TCRbeta) was performed with unique molecular identifiers. TCRdb fed the PCR reads into MiXCR, producing one record per CDR3 protein. This table has 700,000 to 950,000 distinct CDR3 sequences, about 15% appearing once. The source was PBMCs, mostly from graft donor cells, collected 360 days after TCRalphabeta/CD19-depleted stem cell transplant. The source is a male patient between 10 and 17 years old who had a stem cell transplant for acute lymphoblastic leukemia, so the T cells may come from the graft donor.

Only a few counts were recorded for this clonotype. For the CDR3, the DNA is TGTGCCAGCAGCTTAGCTACGGCAGGGACTGAAGCTTTCTTT. Its protein product is CASSLATAGTEAFF. The chain employs TRBV11-1 and TRBJ1-1, with a possible D match to TRBD1 (5 bases). Trimming cost V 0 bases and J 5 bases, with 10 bases left between them. CDR1 and CDR2 (germline): SGHAT, FQDESV (reference sequence). The CDR3 has 14 amino acids.

This clonotype has a count of ten or more. The chain recombines TRBV5-1 with TRBJ1-5; weak D call: TRBD1 (5 bases). CDR1 SGHRS and CDR2 YFSETQ come from the germline V gene. Trimming stripped 1 base from V and 4 bases from J, with 6 bases between. This CDR3 has 13 amino acids. The CDR3 DNA follows: TGCGCCAGCAGCTTGAAGGGGAATCAGCCCCAGCATTTT. It is translated as CASSLKGNQPQHF.

This clonotype was detected a few times. The chain combines TRBV7-9 with TRBJ2-1, with TRBD2 identical over 8 bases. This CDR3 spans 17 amino acids. Germline CDR1 and CDR2: SEHNR and FQNEAQ (reference sequence). V shed 7 bases and J 4 bases; nucleotides not matched to a gene: 15. For the CDR3, the DNA is TGTGCCAGCACCTTGGCCAGTTCGGCTAGCGGGTACAATGAGCAGTTCTTC. It encodes CASTLASSASGYNEQFF.

This sequence joins TRBV11-1 and TRBJ2-3, with 7 bases identical to TRBD1. V lost 5 bases to trimming and J lost 2 bases; unmatched junction nucleotides: 13. In germline, CDR1 is SGHAT, CDR2 FQDESV (reference sequence). The CDR3 loop spans 17 amino acids. The CDR3: CASSQPGQRRITDTQYF. In DNA, the CDR3 is TGTGCCAGCAGCCAGCCGGGACAGAGAAGGATCACAGATACGCAGTATTTT.

J is TRBJ1-3 and V is TRBV7-9, with TRBD1 matching over 8 bases. Per germline, CDR1 SEHNR and CDR2 FQNEAQ (reference sequence). Unmatched junction bases numbered 8, after V lost 2 bases and J lost 8 bases. This CDR3 is 15 amino acids long. This CDR3 is CASSLKKDREYTIYF. DNA for the CDR3: TGTGCCAGCAGCTTAAAAAAGGACAGGGAATACACCATATATTTT.

J is TRBJ1-1 and V is TRBV2; D gene uncertain. The V and J ends lost 6 bases and 0 bases respectively, with 8 bases between them. CDR3 size: 13 residues. Per the germline V gene, CDR1 is SNHLY and CDR2 is FYNNEI. The CDR3 loop is CASRVTLNTEAFF. The CDR3 DNA reads as TGTGCCAGCAGGGTGACTTTGAACACTGAAGCTTTCTTT.

This clonotype was counted at least ten times. The rearrangement uses TRBV12-3 or TRBV12-4 and TRBJ2-1; TRBD2 aligns across 12 bases. The CDR3 is 15 amino acids. V lost 7 bases to trimming and J lost 7 bases; unmatched junction nucleotides: 8. The DNA of the CDR3 is TGTGCCAGCAAAACCGAGACTAGCGGGAGAAATGAGCAGTTCTTC. It translates to CASKTETSGRNEQFF.